This is a list of T cell receptor beta chains from one sample in a study of T cell responses to AZD1222 COVID-19 vaccine. Only in-frame clones appear in the TCRdb table, and some are missing; sequencing was by immunoSEQ multiplex PCR. The top ten hold 4% to 4.5% of the sample, which has 100,000 to 150,000 clones, about nine tenths seen once. The material was peripheral blood, obtained on day 0 of AZD1222 vaccination. These receptors were collected from an adult in good health. CDR3s include the opening cysteine and the closing phenylalanine or tryptophan. A D gene is named only where the DNA matches it firmly. The size entry is marked missing in some rows and otherwise reads once, few, many or a size class.

d_gene: NA; len: 13; abundance: NA; v_gene: TRBV6-6; j_gene: TRBJ1-1; CDR3nt: TGTGCCAGCAGTTACCCCCAGAACACTGAAGCTTTCTTT; CDR3aa: CASSYPQNTEAFF
d_gene: TRBD2; len: 15; abundance: NA; v_gene: TRBV6-5; j_gene: TRBJ2-7; CDR3nt: TGTGCCAGCAGAGTGCTAGCGGGAGGGACGTACGAGCAGTACTTC; CDR3aa: CASRVLAGGTYEQYF
d_gene: TRBD1; len: 13; abundance: NA; v_gene: TRBV2; j_gene: TRBJ2-7; CDR3nt: TGTGCCAGCAGGGGGGACAGCACCTACGAGCAGTACTTC; CDR3aa: CASRGDSTYEQYF
d_gene: NA; len: 13; abundance: NA; v_gene: TRBV6-2/TRBV6-3; j_gene: TRBJ2-7; CDR3nt: TGTGCCAGCAGCAACCCCTGGACAGACGAGCAGTACTTC; CDR3aa: CASSNPWTDEQYF
d_gene: NA; len: 12; abundance: NA; v_gene: TRBV7-9; j_gene: TRBJ1-1; CDR3nt: TGTGCCAGCAGCTTAGCGGGGTTTGAAGCTTTCTTT; CDR3aa: CASSLAGFEAFF
d_gene: NA; len: 12; abundance: few; v_gene: TRBV27; j_gene: TRBJ1-5; CDR3nt: TGTGCTGCTGGCCGGAGGAATCAGCCCCAGCATTTT; CDR3aa: CAAGRRNQPQHF
d_gene: NA; len: 16; abundance: NA; v_gene: TRBV5-1; j_gene: TRBJ1-1; CDR3nt: TGCGCCAGCAGCTCTCTTCCGACAGGATCGTACACTGAAGCTTTCTTT; CDR3aa: CASSSLPTGSYTEAFF
d_gene: TRBD2; len: 14; abundance: NA; v_gene: TRBV27; j_gene: TRBJ2-7; CDR3nt: TGTGCCAGCAGTTTTACTAGCGGCCCTTACGAGCAGTACTTC; CDR3aa: CASSFTSGPYEQYF
d_gene: NA; len: 14; abundance: NA; v_gene: TRBV6-6; j_gene: TRBJ1-2; CDR3nt: TGTGCCAGCAGTTACTCAGGACCTCTCGCTGGCTACACCTTC; CDR3aa: CASSYSGPLAGYTF
d_gene: NA; len: 13; abundance: NA; v_gene: TRBV28; j_gene: TRBJ1-1; CDR3nt: TGTGCCAGCAGTAGAAATATGAACACTGAAGCTTTCTTT; CDR3aa: CASSRNMNTEAFF
d_gene: NA; len: 15; abundance: NA; v_gene: TRBV18; j_gene: TRBJ1-1; CDR3nt: TGTGCCAGCTCACCCCCAACCGGGAGCCATGCTGAAGCTTTCTTT; CDR3aa: CASSPPTGSHAEAFF
d_gene: NA; len: 14; abundance: NA; v_gene: TRBV6-7; j_gene: TRBJ1-1; CDR3nt: TGTGCCAGCCGGTTAGGCCCGATGAACACTGAAGCTTTCTTT; CDR3aa: CASRLGPMNTEAFF
d_gene: NA; len: 15; abundance: NA; v_gene: TRBV5-6; j_gene: TRBJ2-7; CDR3nt: TGTGCCAGCAGCTTGGGGGGACAACGCTCCTACGAGCAGTACTTC; CDR3aa: CASSLGGQRSYEQYF
d_gene: TRBD1; len: 15; abundance: once; v_gene: TRBV7-8; j_gene: TRBJ1-2; CDR3nt: TGTGCCAGCAGCTTGGGGGACAGGGGCGGCTATGGCTACACCTTC; CDR3aa: CASSLGDRGGYGYTF
d_gene: TRBD1; len: 15; abundance: NA; v_gene: TRBV7-9; j_gene: TRBJ2-1; CDR3nt: TGTGCCAGCAGCCCGACAGGGTTGGGGTACAATGAGCAGTTCTTC; CDR3aa: CASSPTGLGYNEQFF
d_gene: TRBD2; len: 17; abundance: once; v_gene: TRBV6-2/TRBV6-3; j_gene: TRBJ2-3; CDR3nt: TGTGCCAGCAGTTACGGAACTAGCGGGGGATTCACAGATACGCAGTATTTT; CDR3aa: CASSYGTSGGFTDTQYF
d_gene: NA; len: 13; abundance: NA; v_gene: TRBV7-8; j_gene: TRBJ2-5; CDR3nt: TGTGCCAGCAGCCCCCCCAAACAAGAGACCCAGTACTTC; CDR3aa: CASSPPKQETQYF
d_gene: NA; len: 15; abundance: NA; v_gene: TRBV7-6; j_gene: TRBJ1-5; CDR3nt: TGTGCCAGCAGCTTAGATGGGGGTGGCAATCAGCCCCAGCATTTT; CDR3aa: CASSLDGGGNQPQHF
d_gene: NA; len: 18; abundance: once; v_gene: TRBV6-2/TRBV6-3; j_gene: TRBJ2-1; CDR3nt: TGTGCCAGCAGTTACTCGTGGGCTCAAAGTCCCGGCCTCAATGAGCAGTTCTTC; CDR3aa: CASSYSWAQSPGLNEQFF
d_gene: NA; len: 18; abundance: NA; v_gene: TRBV19; j_gene: TRBJ1-5; CDR3nt: TGTGCCAGTAGTATTAGGGCCCAGGGAGAGGTTGGCAATCAGCCCCAGCATTTT; CDR3aa: CASSIRAQGEVGNQPQHF
d_gene: NA; len: 14; abundance: NA; v_gene: TRBV7-9; j_gene: TRBJ1-1; CDR3nt: TGTGCCAGCAGCTTGGGTCGGCAGGGTCTTGAAGCTTTCTTT; CDR3aa: CASSLGRQGLEAFF
d_gene: TRBD1; len: 11; abundance: NA; v_gene: TRBV27; j_gene: TRBJ2-7; CDR3nt: TGTGCCAGCCGACAGGGCTACGAGCAGTACTTC; CDR3aa: CASRQGYEQYF
d_gene: NA; len: 14; abundance: NA; v_gene: TRBV11-2; j_gene: TRBJ2-7; CDR3nt: TGTGCCAGCAGCGCCTCTCGGCAGAAACACGAGCAGTACTTC; CDR3aa: CASSASRQKHEQYF
d_gene: NA; len: 12; abundance: NA; v_gene: TRBV6-5; j_gene: TRBJ2-7; CDR3nt: TGTGCCAGCAGCACCGGGAAGGAGGAGCAGTACTTC; CDR3aa: CASSTGKEEQYF
d_gene: NA; len: 12; abundance: NA; v_gene: TRBV29-1; j_gene: TRBJ1-1; CDR3nt: TGCAGCGAGAGAGGGACCATCACTGAAGCTTTCTTT; CDR3aa: CSERGTITEAFF
d_gene: TRBD2; len: 14; abundance: NA; v_gene: TRBV2; j_gene: TRBJ2-1; CDR3nt: TGTGCCAGCATCAAGACTAGCGGGTTCAATGAGCAGTTCTTC; CDR3aa: CASIKTSGFNEQFF
d_gene: NA; len: 14; abundance: NA; v_gene: TRBV6-2/TRBV6-3; j_gene: TRBJ1-2; CDR3nt: TGTGCCAGCAGCCCCCGGACAGCAAACTATGGCTACACCTTC; CDR3aa: CASSPRTANYGYTF
d_gene: NA; len: 13; abundance: NA; v_gene: TRBV6-5; j_gene: TRBJ2-7; CDR3nt: TGTGCCAGCAGTTACGGGGGTTGGTACGAGCAGTACTTC; CDR3aa: CASSYGGWYEQYF
d_gene: NA; len: 16; abundance: few; v_gene: TRBV6-5; j_gene: TRBJ2-1; CDR3nt: TGTGCCAGCAGTTCCGACTCAGGTCTAGGACCCAATGAGCAGTTCTTC; CDR3aa: CASSSDSGLGPNEQFF
d_gene: TRBD1; len: 16; abundance: NA; v_gene: TRBV18; j_gene: TRBJ2-2; CDR3nt: TGTGCCAGCTCACCACCGACAGGGGGGAACACCGGGGAGCTGTTTTTT; CDR3aa: CASSPPTGGNTGELFF
d_gene: NA; len: 16; abundance: NA; v_gene: TRBV9; j_gene: TRBJ2-5; CDR3nt: TGTGCCAGCAGCCCACGGGCGGCGTCGTACCAAGAGACCCAGTACTTC; CDR3aa: CASSPRAASYQETQYF
d_gene: TRBD1; len: 15; abundance: NA; v_gene: TRBV12-5; j_gene: TRBJ2-2; CDR3nt: TGTGCTAGTGGGCCGGGACAGGGGCTTTTGGGGGAGCTGTTTTTT; CDR3aa: CASGPGQGLLGELFF
d_gene: TRBD1; len: 15; abundance: NA; v_gene: TRBV19; j_gene: TRBJ2-7; CDR3nt: TGTGCCAGTAGTGGGACAGGGGGTCTAACCTACGAGCAGTACTTC; CDR3aa: CASSGTGGLTYEQYF
d_gene: NA; len: 15; abundance: NA; v_gene: TRBV5-4; j_gene: TRBJ1-1; CDR3nt: TGTGCCAGCAGCCGTCCGGCCTCCCAAAACACTGAAGCTTTCTTT; CDR3aa: CASSRPASQNTEAFF
d_gene: NA; len: 14; abundance: NA; v_gene: TRBV19; j_gene: TRBJ1-1; CDR3nt: TGTGCCAGTAGTATAGAACCCCAGAACACTGAAGCTTTCTTT; CDR3aa: CASSIEPQNTEAFF
d_gene: TRBD1; len: 14; abundance: NA; v_gene: TRBV5-4; j_gene: TRBJ2-2; CDR3nt: TGTGCCAGCAGCTTGCGACAGGGTACCGGGGAGCTGTTTTTT; CDR3aa: CASSLRQGTGELFF